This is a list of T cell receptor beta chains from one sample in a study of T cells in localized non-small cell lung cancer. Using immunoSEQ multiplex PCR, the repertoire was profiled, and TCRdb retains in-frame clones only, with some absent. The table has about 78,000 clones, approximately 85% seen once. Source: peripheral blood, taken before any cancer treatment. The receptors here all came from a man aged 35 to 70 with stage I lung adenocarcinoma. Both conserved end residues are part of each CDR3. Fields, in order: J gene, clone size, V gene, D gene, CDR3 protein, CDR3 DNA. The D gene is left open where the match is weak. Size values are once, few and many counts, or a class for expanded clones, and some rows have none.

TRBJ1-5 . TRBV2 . CASRAGENQPQHF TGTGCCAGCAGGGCAGGGGAGAATCAGCCCCAGCATTTT
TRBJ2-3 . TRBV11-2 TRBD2 CASTMTSGLFTDTQYF TGTGCCAGCACCATGACTAGCGGACTTTTCACAGATACGCAGTATTTT
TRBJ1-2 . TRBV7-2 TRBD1 CASSRDSVGYTF TGTGCCAGCAGCCGGGACAGTGTTGGCTACACCTTC
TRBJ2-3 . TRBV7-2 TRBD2 CASSVTSGGGASTDTQYF TGTGCCAGCAGCGTGACTAGCGGGGGAGGGGCTAGCACAGATACGCAGTATTTT
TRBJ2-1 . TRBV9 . CASSDPGKEQFF TGTGCCAGCAGCGACCCCGGTAAGGAGCAGTTCTTC
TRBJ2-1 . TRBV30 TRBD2 CAYQRTSGFNEQFF TGTGCCTACCAACGGACTAGCGGGTTTAATGAGCAGTTCTTC
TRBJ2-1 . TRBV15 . CATSNQRHSEQFF TGTGCCACCAGCAATCAACGACATAGTGAGCAGTTCTTC
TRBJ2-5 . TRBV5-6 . CASSLSGSRETQYF TGTGCCAGCAGCTTGAGCGGCAGCCGAGAGACCCAGTACTTC
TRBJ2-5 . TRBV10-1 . CASSDQRIGVKETQYF TGCGCCAGCAGTGATCAGCGTATCGGGGTGAAAGAGACCCAGTACTTC
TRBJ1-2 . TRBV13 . CASSAGSNYGYTF TGTGCCAGCAGCGCAGGGTCTAACTATGGCTACACCTTC
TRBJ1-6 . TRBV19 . CASSNGVYNSPLHF TGTGCCAGTAGTAACGGGGTGTATAATTCACCCCTCCACTTT
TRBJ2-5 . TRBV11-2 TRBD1 CASSFQGQAQETQYF TGTGCCAGCAGCTTTCAAGGACAGGCTCAAGAGACCCAGTACTTC
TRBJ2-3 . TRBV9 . CASSVLTASTDTQYF TGTGCCAGCAGCGTTCTCACAGCTAGCACAGATACGCAGTATTTT
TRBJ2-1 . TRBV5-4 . CASSFRGAVEQFF TGTGCCAGCAGCTTTAGGGGGGCGGTTGAGCAGTTCTTC
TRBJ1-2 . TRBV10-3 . CAISESRAGASYGYTF TGTGCCATCAGTGAGTCGCGGGCAGGGGCAAGCTATGGCTACACCTTC
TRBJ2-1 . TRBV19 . CASSIGAEGNEQFF TGTGCCAGTAGTATAGGAGCGGAGGGCAATGAGCAGTTCTTC
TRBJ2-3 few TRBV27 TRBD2 CASSSGTSHPGGGTQYF TGTGCCAGCAGCTCAGGGACGTCGCACCCTGGGGGGGGTACGCAGTATTTT
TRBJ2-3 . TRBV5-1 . CASSLVSGASTDTQYF TGCGCCAGCAGCTTGGTTTCCGGGGCCAGCACAGATACGCAGTATTTT
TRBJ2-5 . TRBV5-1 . CASSLELETQYF TGCGCCAGCAGCTTGGAACTGGAGACCCAGTACTTC
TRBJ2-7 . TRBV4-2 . CASSQAGGLNSYEQYF TGTGCCAGCAGCCAAGCCGGAGGACTAAACTCCTACGAGCAGTACTTC
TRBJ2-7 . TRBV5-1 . CASTPDGGEDSGQYF TGCGCCAGCACCCCAGACGGGGGCGAGGATTCGGGGCAGTACTTC
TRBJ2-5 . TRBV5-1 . CASSLAYAPLRVVKETQYF TGCGCCAGCAGCTTGGCCTACGCGCCACTCCGAGTGGTAAAAGAGACCCAGTACTTC
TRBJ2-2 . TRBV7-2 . CASTTRTGELFF TGTGCCAGCACCACTCGCACCGGGGAGCTGTTTTTT
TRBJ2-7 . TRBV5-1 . CASSLAGRVYEQYF TGCGCCAGCAGCTTGGCTGGCAGGGTCTACGAGCAGTACTTC
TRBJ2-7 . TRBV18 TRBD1 CASSPLGQGTYEQYF TGTGCCAGCTCACCACTTGGACAGGGGACCTACGAGCAGTACTTC
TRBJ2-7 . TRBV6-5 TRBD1 CASSDRGRAYEQYF TGTGCCAGCAGTGACAGGGGCAGGGCCTACGAGCAGTACTTC
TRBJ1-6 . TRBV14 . CASSQDGGTANSPLHF TGTGCCAGCAGCCAAGATGGGGGGACGGCTAATTCACCCCTCCACTTT
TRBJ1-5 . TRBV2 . CASSEQGSNQPQHF TGTGCCAGCAGTGAACAAGGTAGCAATCAGCCCCAGCATTTT
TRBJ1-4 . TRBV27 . CASSYQGSEKLFF TGTGCCAGCAGTTATCAAGGGTCTGAAAAACTGTTTTTT
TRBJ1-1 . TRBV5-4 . CASSRAGAGNTEAFF TGTGCCAGCAGCCGGGCTGGGGCCGGGAACACTGAAGCTTTCTTT
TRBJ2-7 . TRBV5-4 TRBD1 CASSFVSGGYEQYF TGTGCCAGCAGCTTTGTTTCAGGGGGCTACGAGCAGTACTTC
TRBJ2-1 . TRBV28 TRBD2 CASSLYPGTSGIGGSYNEQFF TGTGCCAGCAGTTTATATCCCGGGACTAGCGGGATAGGGGGCTCCTACAATGAGCAGTTCTTC
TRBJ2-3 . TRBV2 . CASSVVREQGGTQYF TGTGCCAGCAGTGTGGTGCGGGAACAGGGTGGTACGCAGTATTTT
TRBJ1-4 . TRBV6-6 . CASSQGPSASREKLFF TGTGCCAGCAGCCAGGGGCCTTCCGCCTCCAGGGAAAAACTGTTTTTT
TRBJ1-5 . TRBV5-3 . CARSLEDDRRRQPQHF TGTGCCAGAAGCTTGGAGGACGATCGGCGGAGACAGCCCCAGCATTTT
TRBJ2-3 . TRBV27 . CASSLGGETDTQYF TGTGCCAGCAGTTTAGGGGGAGAGACAGATACGCAGTATTTT
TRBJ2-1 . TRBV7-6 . CASSAVSGGTYNEQFF TGTGCCAGCAGCGCAGTGTCGGGCGGGACCTACAATGAGCAGTTCTTC
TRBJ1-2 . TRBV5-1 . CASSLFTGAYGYTF TGCGCCAGCAGCTTGTTCACGGGGGCCTATGGCTACACCTTC
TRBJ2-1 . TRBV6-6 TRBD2 CASTPGSSGRDEQFF TGTGCCAGCACCCCGGGGTCTAGCGGGAGAGATGAGCAGTTCTTC
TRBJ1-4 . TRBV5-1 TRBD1 CASSTGDSNEKLFF TGCGCCAGCAGCACCGGGGACAGTAATGAAAAACTGTTTTTT
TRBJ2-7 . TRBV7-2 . CASSDLSLGMNSYEQYF TGTGCCAGCAGCGACCTATCTCTGGGAATGAACTCCTACGAGCAGTACTTC
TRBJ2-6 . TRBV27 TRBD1 CASSSLQGLGSGANVLTF TGTGCCAGCAGTTCCTTACAGGGGCTAGGCTCTGGGGCCAACGTCCTGACTTTC
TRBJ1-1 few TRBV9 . CASSGRGGMNTEAFF TGTGCCAGCAGCGGCAGGGGAGGCATGAACACTGAAGCTTTCTTT
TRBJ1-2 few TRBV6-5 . CASRQGSGYTF TGTGCCAGCAGACAGGGATCTGGCTACACCTTC
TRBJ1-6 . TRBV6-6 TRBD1 CASSPGTGVSPLHF TGTGCCAGCAGCCCCGGGACAGGGGTTTCACCCCTCCACTTT
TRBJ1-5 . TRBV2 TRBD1 CASSEAPGQGADQPQHF TGTGCCAGCAGTGAAGCCCCGGGACAGGGGGCCGATCAGCCCCAGCATTTT
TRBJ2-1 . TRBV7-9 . CAGPPLGQAGLDEQFF TGTGCCGGCCCCCCTCTCGGGCAGGCGGGTCTGGATGAGCAGTTCTTC
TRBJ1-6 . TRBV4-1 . CASSQEFGDSPLHF TGCGCCAGCAGCCAAGAATTCGGGGATTCACCCCTCCACTTT
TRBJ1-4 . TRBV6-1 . CASSDWGRGNEKLFF TGTGCCAGCAGTGATTGGGGTCGAGGTAATGAAAAACTGTTTTTT
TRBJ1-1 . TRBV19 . CASSIKGGPRTEAFF TGTGCCAGTAGTATCAAGGGGGGCCCCAGGACTGAAGCTTTCTTT
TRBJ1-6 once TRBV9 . CASSVDPFNSPLHF TGTGCCAGCAGCGTGGACCCCTTTAATTCACCCCTCCACTTT
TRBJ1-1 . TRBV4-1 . CASSHLGQNTEAFF TGCGCCAGCAGCCATTTGGGACAAAACACTGAAGCTTTCTTT
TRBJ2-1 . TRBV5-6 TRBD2 CASSLVGRRSNEQFF TGTGCCAGCAGCTTGGTCGGGAGGCGATCCAATGAGCAGTTCTTC
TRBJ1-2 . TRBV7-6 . CASSSRTQGSGYTF TGTGCCAGCAGCTCTCGAACGCAGGGGAGTGGCTACACCTTC
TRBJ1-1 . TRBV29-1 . CSVEVWGTGAFF TGCAGCGTTGAGGTGTGGGGGACTGGAGCTTTCTTT
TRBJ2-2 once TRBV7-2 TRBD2 CASSLGLSPGGSGGELFF TGTGCCAGCAGCTTAGGACTGTCCCCGGGAGGGTCCGGCGGGGAGCTGTTTTTT
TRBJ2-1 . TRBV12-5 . CASGSSLTVGNEQFF TGTGCTAGTGGTTCCTCCCTCACCGTTGGCAATGAGCAGTTCTTC
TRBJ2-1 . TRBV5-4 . CASSLDGSASWAYNEQFF TGTGCCAGCAGCTTGGATGGGTCGGCTAGTTGGGCCTACAATGAGCAGTTCTTC